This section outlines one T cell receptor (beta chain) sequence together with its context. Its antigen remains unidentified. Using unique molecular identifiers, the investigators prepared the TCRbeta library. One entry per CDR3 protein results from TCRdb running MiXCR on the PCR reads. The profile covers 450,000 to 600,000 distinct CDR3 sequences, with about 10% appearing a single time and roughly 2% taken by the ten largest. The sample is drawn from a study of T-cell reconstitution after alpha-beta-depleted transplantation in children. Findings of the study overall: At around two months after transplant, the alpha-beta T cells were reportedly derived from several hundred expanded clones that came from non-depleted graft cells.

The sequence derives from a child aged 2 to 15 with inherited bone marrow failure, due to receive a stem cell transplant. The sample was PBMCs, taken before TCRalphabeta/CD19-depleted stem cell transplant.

DNA for the CDR3: TGTGCCAGTAGTATGGGAGACAGTAATCAGCCCCAGCATTTT. Its protein product is CASSMGDSNQPQHF. The genes are TRBV19 and TRBJ1-5; a weak D match, TRBD1 (5 bases). The V end was cut by 3 bases, the J end by 4 bases, with 10 bases between. This CDR3 has 14 residues. Germline V gene sequence: CDR1 LNHDA, CDR2 SQIVND (reference sequence).